This entry lists 2 T cell receptor beta chains sequenced from one sample in a study of spatial heterogeneity in lung cancer. Study-wide points: Expanded intratumoral alpha and beta TCR counts tracked tumor mutation counts.

TCRdb redid the calling of the 5' RACE reads with MiXCR, one entry per CDR3 protein. The sample shows about 100,000 distinct CDR3 sequences, under 4.5% of them seen only once. Time point denoted: sample taken at primary tumor resection. Their antigens remain unidentified. Sequencing was performed on lung tumor tissue, taken at surgery. The receptors derive from a male donor with early-stage non-small cell lung cancer.

The table lists this clonotype with a few counts. V gene TRBV11-2 combines with J gene TRBJ2-5, with 8 positions matching TRBD2. Germline V gives CDR1 SGHAT, CDR2 FQNNGV. J was trimmed by 5 bases and V by 6 bases; bases with no gene match: 8. CDR3 length: 14 amino acids. DNA of the CDR3: TGTGCCAGCAGTACGAGCGGGAGTAGGGAGACCCAGTACTTC. Its protein is CASSTSGSRETQYF.

The chain combines TRBV11-1 with TRBJ2-7; perhaps TRBD2 as D (5 bases). The germline V gene has CDR1 SGHAT and CDR2 FQDESV (reference sequence). The germline V and J ends were trimmed by 3 bases and 1 base, with 10 bases remaining between them. CDR3 length equals 14 residues. The CDR3 sequence is CASSLIAGSYEQYF. The DNA of the CDR3 is TGTGCCAGCAGCTTGATCGCGGGTTCCTACGAGCAGTACTTC.